This entry describes one T cell receptor beta chain. This specimen comes from a study of T-cell reconstitution after alpha-beta-depleted transplantation in children. After removal of 2 bases from V and 8 bases from J, the junction contained 9 bases not matched to a gene. CDR3 size: 15 residues. Germline loops: CDR1 SQVTM, CDR2 ANQGSEA. It was with unique molecular identifiers that the TCRbeta library was prepared. TCRdb passed the PCR reads through MiXCR, listing each CDR3 protein once. The data contain 420,000 or so distinct CDR3 sequences, 11% of them seen just once; the ten biggest clones take up approximately 5%.

The chain recombines TRBV29-1 with TRBJ2-1, with 10 bases fitting TRBD2. The source is a human donor who donated a stem cell graft to a child with acute myeloid leukemia. Sample: PBMCs from the stem cell graft donor, taken from the stem cell graft. Here the CDR3 DNA reads TGCAGCGTTGAAAACCCGGGACTAGCGTACGATGAGCAGTTCTTC. Amino acids: CSVENPGLAYDEQFF.